The 14 T cell receptor beta chains below come from one sample, sequenced in a study of CD8 T cells in Susac syndrome. RNA was extracted with the RNeasy kit, and a quantity of roughly 0.5 to 1 ug was reverse transcribed using random hexamers. TCRdb recomputed calls from the immunoSEQ multiplex PCR reads with MiXCR, one row per CDR3 protein. This table holds about 250,000 distinct CDR3 sequences, roughly 95% found once. Sample: CD4+ T cells from PBMCs. The receptors were gathered from a human donor with multiple sclerosis.

The genes are TRBV29-1 and TRBJ2-1, with 10 bases that match TRBD2. The CDR3 is made up of 14 amino acids. V gave up 7 bases and J gave up 1 base; unmatched junction bases: 4. The germline V gene has CDR1 SQVTM and CDR2 ANQGSEA. CDR3 amino acids: CSGTLAGSYNEQFF. The CDR3 region has the DNA TGCAGCGGGACACTAGCGGGATCCTACAATGAGCAGTTCTTC.

V gene TRBV7-7 combines with J gene TRBJ2-2, with D unresolved. This CDR3 comprises 16 residues. Germline CDR1 and CDR2: SSHAT and FNYEAQ (reference sequence). Between the trimmed V and J ends, which lost 3 bases and 6 bases, there was a span of 17 bases. CDR3 residues: CASSFGSRVDAGELFF. The DNA for the CDR3 is TGTGCCAGCAGCTTCGGGTCCCGGGTAGACGCCGGGGAGCTGTTTTTT.

The chain recombines TRBV6-6 with TRBJ2-2, with D maybe TRBD1 (6 bases). V lost 10 bases to trimming and J lost 3 bases, with 15 bases between them. The CDR3 has 14 amino acids. Germline CDR1 and CDR2: MNHNY and SVGAGI (reference sequence). The chain's CDR3 is CATTGSVYTGELFF. DNA of the CDR3: TGTGCCACTACAGGGTCCGTTTACACCGGGGAGCTGTTTTTT.

The rearrangement uses TRBV7-9 and TRBJ1-2; D is ambiguous. V was shortened by 0 bases and J by 4 bases, with 12 bases between the two germline ends. The CDR3 spans 15 residues. Germline V gives CDR1 SEHNR, CDR2 FQNEAQ (reference sequence). The CDR3, as DNA: TGTGCCAGCAGCTTAGCTGATGCCAGATCCTATGGCTACACCTTC. This codes for CASSLADARSYGYTF.

The chain employs TRBV12-3 or TRBV12-4 and TRBJ1-1; TRBD1 matches 8 bases. The J segment lost 5 bases and the V segment lost 6 bases, leaving 5 bases of the junction unmatched. The CDR3 consists of 13 residues. DNA for the CDR3: TGTGCCAGCAGGACCAGGGGGCGGACTGAAGCTTTCTTT. This translates into CASRTRGRTEAFF.

This chain joins TRBV5-4 and TRBJ1-2; no clear D gene. V was trimmed by 4 bases and J by 6 bases, leaving 16 bases between them. This CDR3 region has 14 residues. Germline CDR1 reads SGHNT; CDR2 reads YYREEE (reference sequence). CDR3 loop: CASSRRLGGDGYTF. CDR3 DNA sequence: TGTGCCAGCAGCAGAAGGTTGGGAGGAGATGGCTACACCTTC. The complete variable domain, with remaining parts taken from reference TRBV5-4 and TRBJ1-2, reads ETGVTQSPTHLIKTRGQQVTLRCSSQSGHNTVSWYQQALGQGPQFIFQYYREEENGRGNFPPRFSGLQFPNYSSELNVNALELDDSALYLCASSRRLGGDGYTFGSGTRLTVV.

This chain connects TRBV24-1 to TRBJ2-7, with 8 bases fitting TRBD2. The trim removed 2 bases at V and 3 bases at J, leaving 8 bases unmatched. The CDR3 length is 16 residues. CDR1 KGHDR and CDR2 SFDVKD come from the germline V gene. CDR3 loop: CATSDSSGGEGYEQYF. The CDR3 nucleotides are TGTGCCACCAGTGATTCGAGCGGGGGAGAGGGCTACGAGCAGTACTTC.

The chain joins TRBV5-1 to TRBJ1-2, with D possibly TRBD1 on 5 matching bases. Germline values: CDR1 SGHRS, CDR2 YFSETQ. The CDR3 has 14 amino acids. V lost 0 bases to trimming and J lost 7 bases, with 13 bases between them. The CDR3 DNA reads as TGCGCCAGCAGCTTGGAACAGGCTTTTGTTGGCTACACCTTC. Protein sequence: CASSLEQAFVGYTF.

The gene calls are TRBV11-2 and TRBJ1-4; D gene ambiguous. With 1 base removed from V and 1 base from J, the gap between germline ends came to 19 bases. In germline, CDR1 is SGHAT, CDR2 FQNNGV. This CDR3 has 19 amino acids. In nucleotides, the CDR3 is TGTGCCAGCAGCTTAGGGCCTCCGCAGCGGCGTGGAACTAATGAAAAACTGTTTTTT. Translated: CASSLGPPQRRGTNEKLFF.

The chain uses TRBV4-1 and TRBJ2-4; no reliable D call. Between the trimmed V and J ends, which lost 1 base and 0 bases, there was a span of 7 bases. The CDR3 is 15 residues long. The germline CDR1 and CDR2 sequences are MGHRA and YSYEKL. CDR3 sequence (DNA): TGCGCCAGCAGCCAAGCGGCCCTAGCCAAAAACATTCAGTACTTC. Residues: CASSQAALAKNIQYF.

The chain recombines TRBV7-8 with TRBJ2-7; 7 bases are a match to TRBD2. CDR3 length: 14 amino acids. Germline V gene data show CDR1 as SGHVS and CDR2 as FQNEAQ. V dropped 0 bases and J dropped 3; count of bases not matched to a gene: 2. The CDR3 nucleotides are TGTGCCAGCAGCTTAGCGGGGGGGGACTACGAGCAGTACGTC. This encodes CASSLAGGDYEQYV.

The chain employs TRBV5-1 and TRBJ2-6, with 7 bases identical to TRBD1. There are 16 residues in the CDR3. Trimming removed 2 bases from V and 0 bases from J; junction bases left unmatched: 2. Germline V gene lookup returns CDR1 SGHRS and CDR2 YFSETQ. CDR3 amino acids: CASSLQGPSGANVLTF. The CDR3 DNA is TGCGCCAGCAGCTTACAGGGGCCCTCTGGGGCCAACGTCCTGACTTTC. Looking up the rest from reference TRBV5-1 and TRBJ2-6 gives the full variable domain: KAGVTQTPRYLIKTRGQQVTLSCSPISGHRSVSWYQQTPGQGLQFLFEYFSETQRNKGNFPGRFSGRQFSNSRSEMNVSTLELGDSALYLCASSLQGPSGANVLTFGAGSRLTVL.

J is TRBJ2-7 and V is TRBV7-9; D may be TRBD1 or TRBD2 (6 bases each). Trimming took off 1 base at V and 7 bases at J, with 23 bases between the two ends. This CDR3 has 17 residues. Germline-derived CDR1 and CDR2 are SEHNR and FQNEAQ (reference sequence). The CDR3 sequence: CASSLVSGAGAPEEQYF. DNA of the CDR3: TGTGCCAGCAGCTTAGTATCGGGGGCAGGGGCTCCGGAAGAGCAGTACTTC.

The V gene is TRBV7-2, the J gene TRBJ2-3; 10 nucleotides line up with TRBD2. This CDR3 has 13 amino acids. The V and J ends lost 4 bases and 8 bases, in that order; junction bases with no gene match: 3. Germline values: CDR1 SGHTA, CDR2 FQGNSA. This CDR3 is CASSSRTSGTQYF. CDR3 bases: TGTGCCAGCAGCTCCAGGACTAGCGGTACGCAGTATTTT.